These T cell receptor beta chains were read from a single sample in a study of T cells in Graves' hyperthyroidism and ophthalmopathy. TCRdb passed the multiplex PCR reads through MiXCR, listing each CDR3 protein once. The sample lists approximately 590,000 distinct CDR3 sequences, about 15% seen once, with roughly 6.6% in the top ten. The sequencing input was blood. These receptors originate from a woman younger than 45 with Graves' hyperthyroidism. CDR3s include the opening cysteine and the closing phenylalanine or tryptophan. Each record gives: V gene, clone size, D gene, J gene, CDR3 length, CDR3 DNA, CDR3 protein. The D gene is left open where the match is weak. The listing skips clone size in some rows; elsewhere it reads once, few, many or a size class.

>TRBV9|-|-|TRBJ2-3|15
TGTGCCAGCAGCCCCCCTGCCGGGATGACAGATACGCAGTATTTT
CASSPPAGMTDTQYF
>TRBV20-1|many|-|TRBJ2-2|15
TGCAGTGCCGAAACGAACTGGCGGGGAGCCGGGGAGCTGTTTTTT
CSAETNWRGAGELFF
>TRBV20-1|-|-|TRBJ1-4|11
TGCAGTGTGGTCAGTAATGAAAAACTGTTTTTT
CSVVSNEKLFF
>TRBV30|-|-|TRBJ1-5|14
TGTGCCAGTACCCGGCGGGCAGACAATCAGCCCCAGCATTTT
CASTRRADNQPQHF
>TRBV7-9|-|-|TRBJ2-1|13
TGTGCCAGCAGCTTAGAGGGGGGGATGGATCAGTTCTTC
CASSLEGGMDQFF
>TRBV20-1|many|TRBD2|TRBJ2-3|16
TGCAGTGCTAGCGGCGGGAACAGCGGGGTATCGGATACGCAGTATTTT
CSASGGNSGVSDTQYF
>TRBV5-1|-|-|TRBJ2-3|15
TGCGCCAGCAGCTTGGAGGCGGGGCGTGGGGGGACGCAGTATTTT
CASSLEAGRGGTQYF
>TRBV10-2|few|TRBD2|TRBJ2-1|17
TGCGCCAGCAGAGGTGGAGTTGGGGTAGCGGGAGGTTATGAGCAGTTCTTC
CASRGGVGVAGGYEQFF
>TRBV5-1|-|TRBD2|TRBJ2-1|14
TGCGCCAGCAGCTTGCTGGGGGGGGGAAATGAGCAGTTCTTC
CASSLLGGGNEQFF
>TRBV6-6|few|-|TRBJ1-3|16
TGTGCCAGCAGTTACCTGGGTAAAGGGCCTGGAAACACCATATATTTT
CASSYLGKGPGNTIYF
>TRBV5-5|few|-|TRBJ1-4|15
TGTGCCAGCAGCCTTGCCCGGGACACGTCTGAAAAACTGTTTTTT
CASSLARDTSEKLFF